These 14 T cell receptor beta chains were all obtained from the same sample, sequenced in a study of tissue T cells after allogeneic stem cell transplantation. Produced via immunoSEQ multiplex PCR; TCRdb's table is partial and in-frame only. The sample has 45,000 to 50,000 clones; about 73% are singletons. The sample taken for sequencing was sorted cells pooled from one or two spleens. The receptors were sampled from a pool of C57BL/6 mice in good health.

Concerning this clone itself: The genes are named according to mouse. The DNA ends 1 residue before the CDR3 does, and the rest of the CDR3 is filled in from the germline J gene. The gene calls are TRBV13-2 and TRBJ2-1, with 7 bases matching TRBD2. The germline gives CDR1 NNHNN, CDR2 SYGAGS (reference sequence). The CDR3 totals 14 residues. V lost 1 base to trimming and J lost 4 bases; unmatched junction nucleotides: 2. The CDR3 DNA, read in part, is TGTGCCAGCGGTGATCGGGGGGGTTATGCTGAGCAGTTC. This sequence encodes CASGDRGGYAEQF. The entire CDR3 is CASGDRGGYAEQFF.

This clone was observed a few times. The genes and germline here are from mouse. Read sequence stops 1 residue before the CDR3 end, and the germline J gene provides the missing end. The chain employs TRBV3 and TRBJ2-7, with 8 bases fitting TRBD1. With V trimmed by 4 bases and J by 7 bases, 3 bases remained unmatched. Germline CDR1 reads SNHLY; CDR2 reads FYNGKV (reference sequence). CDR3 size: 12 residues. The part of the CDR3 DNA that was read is TGTGCCAGCAGCTCACAGGGGGAGGAACAGTAC. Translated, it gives CASSSQGEEQY. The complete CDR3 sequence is CASSSQGEEQYF.

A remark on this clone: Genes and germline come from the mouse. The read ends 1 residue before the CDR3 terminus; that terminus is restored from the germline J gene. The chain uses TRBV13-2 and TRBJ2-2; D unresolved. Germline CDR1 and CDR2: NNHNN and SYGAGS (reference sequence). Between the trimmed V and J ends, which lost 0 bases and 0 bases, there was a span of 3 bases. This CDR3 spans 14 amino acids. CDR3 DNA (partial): TGTGCCAGCGGTGATGATGCAAACACCGGGCAGCTCTAC. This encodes CASGDDANTGQLY. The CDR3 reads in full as CASGDDANTGQLYF.

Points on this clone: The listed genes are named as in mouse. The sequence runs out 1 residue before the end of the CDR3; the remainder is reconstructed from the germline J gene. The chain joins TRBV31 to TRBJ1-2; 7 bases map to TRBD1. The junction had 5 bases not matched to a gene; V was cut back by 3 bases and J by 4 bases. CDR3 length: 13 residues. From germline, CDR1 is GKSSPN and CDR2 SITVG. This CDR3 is CAWSLRTGSDYTF. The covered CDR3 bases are TGTGCCTGGAGCCTGCGGACAGGCTCCGACTACACC.

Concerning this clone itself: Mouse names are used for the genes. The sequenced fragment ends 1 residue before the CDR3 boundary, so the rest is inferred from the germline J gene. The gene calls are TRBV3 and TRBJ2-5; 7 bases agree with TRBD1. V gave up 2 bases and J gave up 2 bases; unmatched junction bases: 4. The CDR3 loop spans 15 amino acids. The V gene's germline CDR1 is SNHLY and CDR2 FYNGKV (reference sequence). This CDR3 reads CASSLNRGGQDTQYF. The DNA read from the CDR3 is TGTGCCAGCAGCTTAAACAGGGGTGGCCAAGACACCCAGTAC. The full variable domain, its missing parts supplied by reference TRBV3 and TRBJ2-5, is GPKVLQIPSHQIIDMGQMVTLNCDPVSNHLYFYWYKQILGQQMEFLVNFYNGKVMEKSKLFKDQFSVERPDGSYFTLKIQPTALEDSAVYFCASSLNRGGQDTQYFGPGTRLLVL.

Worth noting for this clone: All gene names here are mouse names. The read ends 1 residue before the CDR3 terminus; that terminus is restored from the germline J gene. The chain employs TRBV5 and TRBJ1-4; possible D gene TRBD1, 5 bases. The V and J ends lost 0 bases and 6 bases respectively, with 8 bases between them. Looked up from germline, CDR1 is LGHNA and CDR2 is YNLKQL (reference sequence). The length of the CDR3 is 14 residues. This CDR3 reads CASSQEGGDERLFF. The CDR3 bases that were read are TGTGCCAGCAGCCAAGAAGGAGGGGACGAAAGATTATTT.

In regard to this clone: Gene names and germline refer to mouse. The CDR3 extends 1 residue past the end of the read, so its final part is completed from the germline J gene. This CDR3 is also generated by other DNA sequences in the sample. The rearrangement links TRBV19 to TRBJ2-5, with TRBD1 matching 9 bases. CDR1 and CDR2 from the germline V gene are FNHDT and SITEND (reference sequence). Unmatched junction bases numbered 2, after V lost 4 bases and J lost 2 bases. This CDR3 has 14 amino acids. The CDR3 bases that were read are TGTGCCAGCAGTCGGGACAGGGTCCAAGACACCCAGTAC. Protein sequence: CASSRDRVQDTQY. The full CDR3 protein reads CASSRDRVQDTQYF.

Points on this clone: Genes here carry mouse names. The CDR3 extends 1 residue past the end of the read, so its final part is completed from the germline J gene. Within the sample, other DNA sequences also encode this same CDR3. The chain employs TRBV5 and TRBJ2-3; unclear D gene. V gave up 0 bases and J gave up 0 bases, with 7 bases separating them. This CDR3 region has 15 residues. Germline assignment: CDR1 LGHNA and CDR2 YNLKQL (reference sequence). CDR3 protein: CASSQEGRSAETLYF. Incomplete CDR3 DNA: TGTGCCAGCAGCCAAGAAGGGAGGAGTGCAGAAACGCTGTAT.

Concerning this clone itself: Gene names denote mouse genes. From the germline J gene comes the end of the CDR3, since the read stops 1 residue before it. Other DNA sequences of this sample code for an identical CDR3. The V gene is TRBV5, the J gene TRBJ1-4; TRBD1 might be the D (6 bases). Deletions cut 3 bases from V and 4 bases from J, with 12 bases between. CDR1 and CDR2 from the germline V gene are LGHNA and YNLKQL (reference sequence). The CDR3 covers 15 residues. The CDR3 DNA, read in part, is TGTGCCAGCAGCCAGGATACAGGGAGCAACGAAAGATTATTT. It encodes CASSQDTGSNERLF. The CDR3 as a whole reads CASSQDTGSNERLFF.

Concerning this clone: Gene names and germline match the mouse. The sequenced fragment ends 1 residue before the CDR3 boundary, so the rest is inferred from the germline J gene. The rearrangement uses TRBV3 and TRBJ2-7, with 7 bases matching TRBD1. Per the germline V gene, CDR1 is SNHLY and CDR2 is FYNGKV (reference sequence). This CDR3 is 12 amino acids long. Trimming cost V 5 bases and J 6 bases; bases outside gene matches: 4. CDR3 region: CASSDTGVEQYF. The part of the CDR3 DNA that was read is TGTGCCAGCAGCGATACAGGGGTTGAACAGTAC. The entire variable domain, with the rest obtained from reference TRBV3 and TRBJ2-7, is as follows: GPKVLQIPSHQIIDMGQMVTLNCDPVSNHLYFYWYKQILGQQMEFLVNFYNGKVMEKSKLFKDQFSVERPDGSYFTLKIQPTALEDSAVYFCASSDTGVEQYFGPGTRLTVL.

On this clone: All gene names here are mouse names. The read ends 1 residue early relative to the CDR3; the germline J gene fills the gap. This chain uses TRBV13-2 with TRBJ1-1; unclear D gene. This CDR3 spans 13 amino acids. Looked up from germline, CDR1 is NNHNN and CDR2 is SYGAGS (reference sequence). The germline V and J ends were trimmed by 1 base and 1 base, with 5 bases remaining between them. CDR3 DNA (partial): TGTGCCAGCGGTGATCTGGGGAACACAGAAGTCTTC. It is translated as CASGDLGNTEVF. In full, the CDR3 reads CASGDLGNTEVFF.

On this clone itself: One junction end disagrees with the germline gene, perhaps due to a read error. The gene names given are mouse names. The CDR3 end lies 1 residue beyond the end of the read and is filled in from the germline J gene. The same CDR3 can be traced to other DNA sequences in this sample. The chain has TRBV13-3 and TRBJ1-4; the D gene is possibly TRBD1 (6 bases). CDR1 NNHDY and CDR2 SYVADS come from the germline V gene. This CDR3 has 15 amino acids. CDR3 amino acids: CASSGGTISNERLFF. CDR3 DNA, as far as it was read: TGTGCCAGCAGTGGTGGGACAATTTCCAACGAAAGGTTATTT. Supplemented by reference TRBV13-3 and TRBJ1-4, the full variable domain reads EAAVTQSPRSKVAVTGGKVTLSCHQTNNHDYMYWYRQDTGHGLRLIHYSYVADSTEKGDIPDGYKASRPSQENFSLILELASLSQTAVYFCASSGGTISNERLFFGHGTKLSVL.

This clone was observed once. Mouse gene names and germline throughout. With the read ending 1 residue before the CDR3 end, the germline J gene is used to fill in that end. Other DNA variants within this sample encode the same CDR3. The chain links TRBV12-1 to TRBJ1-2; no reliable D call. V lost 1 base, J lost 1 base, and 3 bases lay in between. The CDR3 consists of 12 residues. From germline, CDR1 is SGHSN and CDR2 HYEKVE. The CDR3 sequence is CASSLGNSDYTF. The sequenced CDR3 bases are TGTGCCAGCTCTCTAGGAAACTCCGACTACACC. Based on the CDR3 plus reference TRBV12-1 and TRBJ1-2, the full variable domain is DSGVVQSPRHIIKEKGGRSVLTCIPISGHSNVVWYQQTLGKELKFLIQHYEKVERDKGFLPSRFSVQQFDDYHSEMNMSALELEDSAMYFCASSLGNSDYTFGSGTRLLVI.

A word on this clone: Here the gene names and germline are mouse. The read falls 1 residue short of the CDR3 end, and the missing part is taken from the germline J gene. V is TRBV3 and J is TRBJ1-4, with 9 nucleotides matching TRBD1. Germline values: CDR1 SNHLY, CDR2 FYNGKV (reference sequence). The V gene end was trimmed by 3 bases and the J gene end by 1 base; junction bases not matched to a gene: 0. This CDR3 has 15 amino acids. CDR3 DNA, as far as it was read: TGTGCCAGCAGCTTGGGACAGGGTTCCAACGAAAGATTATTT. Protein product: CASSLGQGSNERLF. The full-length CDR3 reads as CASSLGQGSNERLFF.